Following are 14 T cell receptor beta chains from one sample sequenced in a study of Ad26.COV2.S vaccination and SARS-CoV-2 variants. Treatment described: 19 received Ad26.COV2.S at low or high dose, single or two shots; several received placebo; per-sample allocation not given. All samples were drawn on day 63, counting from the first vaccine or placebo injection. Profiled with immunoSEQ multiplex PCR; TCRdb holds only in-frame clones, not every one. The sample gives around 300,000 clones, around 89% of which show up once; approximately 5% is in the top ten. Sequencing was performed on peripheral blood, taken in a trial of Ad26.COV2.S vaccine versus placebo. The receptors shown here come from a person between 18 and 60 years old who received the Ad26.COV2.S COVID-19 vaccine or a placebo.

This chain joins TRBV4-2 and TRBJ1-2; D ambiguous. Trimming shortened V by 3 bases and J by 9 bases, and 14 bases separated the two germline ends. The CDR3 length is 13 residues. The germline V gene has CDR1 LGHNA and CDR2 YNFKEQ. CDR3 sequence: CASSQTDGVSYTF. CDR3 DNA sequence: TGTGCCAGCAGCCAGACCGACGGGGTGAGCTACACCTTC.

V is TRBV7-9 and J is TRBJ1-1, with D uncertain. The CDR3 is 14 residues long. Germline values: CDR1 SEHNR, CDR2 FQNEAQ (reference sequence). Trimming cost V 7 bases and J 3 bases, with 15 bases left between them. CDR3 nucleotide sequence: TGTGCCAGCACTTTTAGTTGGGGTCACACTGAAGCTTTCTTT. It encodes CASTFSWGHTEAFF.

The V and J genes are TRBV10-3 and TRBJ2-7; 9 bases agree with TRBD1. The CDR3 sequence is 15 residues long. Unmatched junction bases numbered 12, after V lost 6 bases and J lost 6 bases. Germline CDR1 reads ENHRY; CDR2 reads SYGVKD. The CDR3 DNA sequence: TGTGCCATCAGAGCTGCCGGGACAGGGTCAGGCGAGCAGTACTTC. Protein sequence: CAIRAAGTGSGEQYF.

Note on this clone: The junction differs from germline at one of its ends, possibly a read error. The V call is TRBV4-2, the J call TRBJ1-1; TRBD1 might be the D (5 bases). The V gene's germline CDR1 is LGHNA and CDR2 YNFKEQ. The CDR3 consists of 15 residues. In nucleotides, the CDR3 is TGTGCCAGCAGTCAAGGGGCGGCAGGGAACACTGAAGCTTTCTTT. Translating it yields CASSQGAAGNTEAFF.

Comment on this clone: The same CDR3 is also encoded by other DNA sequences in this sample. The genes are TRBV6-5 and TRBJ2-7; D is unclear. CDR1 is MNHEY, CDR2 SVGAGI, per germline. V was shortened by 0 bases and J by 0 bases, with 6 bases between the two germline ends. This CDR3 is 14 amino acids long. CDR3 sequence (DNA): TGTGCCAGCAGTTACTCTTGGGGCTCCTACGAGCAGTACTTC. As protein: CASSYSWGSYEQYF.

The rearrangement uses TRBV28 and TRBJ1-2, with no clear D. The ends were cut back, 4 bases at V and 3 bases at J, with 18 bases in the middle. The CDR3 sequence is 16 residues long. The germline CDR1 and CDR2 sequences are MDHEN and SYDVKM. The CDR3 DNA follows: TGTGCCAGCAGTTCGTCGGGTTTATCAGGCGACTATGGCTACACCTTC. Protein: CASSSSGLSGDYGYTF.

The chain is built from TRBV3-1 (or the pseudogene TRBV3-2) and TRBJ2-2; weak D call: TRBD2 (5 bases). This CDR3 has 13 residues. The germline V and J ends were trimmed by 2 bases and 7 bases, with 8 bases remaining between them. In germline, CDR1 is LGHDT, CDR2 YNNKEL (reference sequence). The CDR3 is CASSQNRGGELFF. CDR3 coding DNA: TGTGCCAGCAGCCAAAACCGGGGCGGGGAGCTGTTTTTT.

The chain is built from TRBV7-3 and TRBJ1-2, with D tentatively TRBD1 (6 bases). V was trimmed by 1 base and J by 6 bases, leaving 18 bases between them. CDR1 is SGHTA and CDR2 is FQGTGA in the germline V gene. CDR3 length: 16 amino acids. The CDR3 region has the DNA TGTGCCAGCAGCTTAAACGGGGGGCGAATATCGGATGGCTACACCTTC. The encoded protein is CASSLNGGRISDGYTF.

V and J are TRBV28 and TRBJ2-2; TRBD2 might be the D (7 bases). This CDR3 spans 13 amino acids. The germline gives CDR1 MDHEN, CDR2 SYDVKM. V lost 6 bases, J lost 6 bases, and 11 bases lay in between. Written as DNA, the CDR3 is TGTGCCAGCAGCGCCGGGGGGCCCGGGGAGCTGTTTTTT. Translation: CASSAGGPGELFF.

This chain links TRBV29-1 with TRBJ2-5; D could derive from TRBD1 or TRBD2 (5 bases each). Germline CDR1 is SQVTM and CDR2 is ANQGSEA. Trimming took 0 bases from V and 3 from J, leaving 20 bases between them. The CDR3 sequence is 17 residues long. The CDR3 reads CSVEDPYTGTLEETQYF. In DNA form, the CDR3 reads TGCAGCGTTGAAGATCCGTATACCGGGACCCTAGAAGAGACCCAGTACTTC.

CDR3 amino acids: CASSPGAGSYEQYF. CDR3 nucleotides: TGTGCCAGCAGCCCAGGGGCAGGCTCCTACGAGCAGTACTTC. The chain recombines TRBV7-8 with TRBJ2-7; maybe TRBD1 (6 bases). The CDR3 is 14 amino acids. CDR1 is SGHVS, CDR2 FQNEAQ, per germline. V was shortened by 5 bases and J by 0 bases, with 11 bases between the two germline ends.

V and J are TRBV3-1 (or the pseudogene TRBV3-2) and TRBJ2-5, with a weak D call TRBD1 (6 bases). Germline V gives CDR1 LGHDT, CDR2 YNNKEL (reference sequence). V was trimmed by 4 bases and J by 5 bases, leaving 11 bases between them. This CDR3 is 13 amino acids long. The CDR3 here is CASSPGVGETQYF. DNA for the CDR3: TGTGCCAGCAGCCCAGGGGTCGGCGAGACCCAGTACTTC.

CDR3 region: CASSIRRPQIYEQYF. CDR3 coding DNA: TGTGCCAGCAGTATCCGTCGTCCCCAAATCTACGAGCAGTACTTC. V is TRBV6-2 or TRBV6-3 and J is TRBJ2-7; D is unresolved. V dropped 5 bases and J dropped 3 bases, with 17 bases sitting between them. CDR3 length: 15 residues. Germline V gives CDR1 MNHEY, CDR2 SVGEGT.

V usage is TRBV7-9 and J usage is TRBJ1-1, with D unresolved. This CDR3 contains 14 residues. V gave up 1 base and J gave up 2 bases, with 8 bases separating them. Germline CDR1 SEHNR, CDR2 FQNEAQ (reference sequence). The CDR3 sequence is CASSLVRANTEAFF. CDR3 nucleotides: TGTGCCAGCAGCTTAGTTAGGGCTAACACTGAAGCTTTCTTT.